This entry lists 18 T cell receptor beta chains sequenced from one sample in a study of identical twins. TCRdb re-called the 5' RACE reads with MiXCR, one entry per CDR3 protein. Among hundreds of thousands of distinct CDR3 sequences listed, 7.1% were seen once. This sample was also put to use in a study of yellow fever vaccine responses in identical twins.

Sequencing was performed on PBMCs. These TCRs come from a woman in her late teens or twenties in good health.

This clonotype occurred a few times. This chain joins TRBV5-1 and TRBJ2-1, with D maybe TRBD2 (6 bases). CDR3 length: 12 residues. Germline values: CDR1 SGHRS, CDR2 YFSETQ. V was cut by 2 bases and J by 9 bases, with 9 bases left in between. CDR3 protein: CASSFDSGEQFF. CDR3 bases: TGCGCCAGCAGCTTCGATAGCGGTGAGCAGTTCTTC.

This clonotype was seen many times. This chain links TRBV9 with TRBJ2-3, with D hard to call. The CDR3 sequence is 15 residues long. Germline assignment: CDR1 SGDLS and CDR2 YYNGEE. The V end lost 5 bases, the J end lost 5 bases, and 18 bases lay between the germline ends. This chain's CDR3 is CASRDTRRAVDTQYF. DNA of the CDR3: TGTGCCAGCAGAGACACACGACGAGCCGTAGATACGCAGTATTTT.

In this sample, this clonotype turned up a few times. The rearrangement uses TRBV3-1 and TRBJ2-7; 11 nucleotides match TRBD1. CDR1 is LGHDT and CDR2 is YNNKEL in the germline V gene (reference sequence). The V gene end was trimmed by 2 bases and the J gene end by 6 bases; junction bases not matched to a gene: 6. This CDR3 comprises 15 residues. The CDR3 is CASSQRPDRGLEQYF. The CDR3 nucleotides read TGTGCCAGCAGCCAACGCCCGGACAGGGGGCTCGAGCAGTACTTC.

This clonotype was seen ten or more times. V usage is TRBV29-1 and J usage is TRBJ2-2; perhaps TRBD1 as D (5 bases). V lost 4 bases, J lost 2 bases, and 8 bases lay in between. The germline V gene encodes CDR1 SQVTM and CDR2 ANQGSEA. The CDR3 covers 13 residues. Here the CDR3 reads CSVGQGNTGELFF. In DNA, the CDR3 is TGCAGCGTTGGTCAGGGAAACACCGGGGAGCTGTTTTTT.

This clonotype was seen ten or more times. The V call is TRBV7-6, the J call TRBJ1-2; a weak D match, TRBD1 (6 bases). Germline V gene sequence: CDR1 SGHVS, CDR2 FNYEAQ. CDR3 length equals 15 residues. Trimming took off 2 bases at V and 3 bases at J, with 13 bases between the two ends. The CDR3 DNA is TGTGCCAGCAGCTTATTGTCAGGGGCTGACTATGGCTACACCTTC. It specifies CASSLLSGADYGYTF.

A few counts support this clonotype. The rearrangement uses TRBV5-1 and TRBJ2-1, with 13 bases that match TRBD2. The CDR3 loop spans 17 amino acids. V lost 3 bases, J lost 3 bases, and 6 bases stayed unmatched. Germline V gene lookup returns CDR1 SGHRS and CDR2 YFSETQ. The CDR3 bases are TGCGCCAGCAGCTCGGGCACTAGCGGGGGGGACTACAATGAGCAGTTCTTC. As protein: CASSSGTSGGDYNEQFF.

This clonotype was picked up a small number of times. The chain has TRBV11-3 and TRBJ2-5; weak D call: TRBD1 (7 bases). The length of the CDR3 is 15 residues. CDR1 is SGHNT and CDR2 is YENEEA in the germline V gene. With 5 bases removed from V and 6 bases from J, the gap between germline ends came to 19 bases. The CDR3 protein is CASSPPGGTVKTQYF. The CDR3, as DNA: TGTGCCAGCAGCCCGCCAGGGGGGACGGTGAAGACCCAGTACTTC.

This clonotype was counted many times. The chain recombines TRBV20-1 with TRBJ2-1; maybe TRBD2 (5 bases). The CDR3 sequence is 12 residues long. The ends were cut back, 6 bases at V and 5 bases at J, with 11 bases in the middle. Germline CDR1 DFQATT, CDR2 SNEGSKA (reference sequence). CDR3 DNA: TGCAGTGCGCGGAGGCAGAACAATGAGCAGTTCTTC. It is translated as CSARRQNNEQFF.

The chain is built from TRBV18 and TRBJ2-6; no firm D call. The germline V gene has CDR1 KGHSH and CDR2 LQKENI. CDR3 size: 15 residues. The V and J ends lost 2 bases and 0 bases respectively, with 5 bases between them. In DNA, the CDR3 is TGTGCCAGCTCACCATCGGTCTCTGGGGCCAACGTCCTGACTTTC. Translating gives CASSPSVSGANVLTF.

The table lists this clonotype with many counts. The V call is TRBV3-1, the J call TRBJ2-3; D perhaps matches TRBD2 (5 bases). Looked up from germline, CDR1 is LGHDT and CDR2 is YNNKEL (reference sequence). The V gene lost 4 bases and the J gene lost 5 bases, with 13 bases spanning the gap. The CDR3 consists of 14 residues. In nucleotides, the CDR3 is TGTGCCAGCAGCCCCCGACCCGGACTAGATACGCAGTATTTT. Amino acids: CASSPRPGLDTQYF.

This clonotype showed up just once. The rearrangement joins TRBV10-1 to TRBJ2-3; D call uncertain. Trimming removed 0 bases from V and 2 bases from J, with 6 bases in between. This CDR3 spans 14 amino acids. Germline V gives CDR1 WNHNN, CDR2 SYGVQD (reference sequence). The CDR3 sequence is CASSESVYTDTQYF. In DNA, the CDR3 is TGCGCCAGCAGTGAGTCGGTATACACAGATACGCAGTATTTT.

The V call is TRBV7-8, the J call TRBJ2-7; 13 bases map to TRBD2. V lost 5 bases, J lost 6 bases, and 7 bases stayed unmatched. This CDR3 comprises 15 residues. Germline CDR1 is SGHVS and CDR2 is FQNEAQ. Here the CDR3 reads CASSLVLAGGPEQYF. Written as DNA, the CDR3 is TGTGCCAGCAGCCTCGTACTAGCGGGAGGGCCCGAGCAGTACTTC. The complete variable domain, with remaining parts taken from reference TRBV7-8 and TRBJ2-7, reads GAGVSQSPRYKVAKRGQDVALRCDPISGHVSLFWYQQALGQGPEFLTYFQNEAQLDKSGLPSDRFFAERPEGSVSTLKIQRTQQEDSAVYLCASSLVLAGGPEQYFGPGTRLTVT.

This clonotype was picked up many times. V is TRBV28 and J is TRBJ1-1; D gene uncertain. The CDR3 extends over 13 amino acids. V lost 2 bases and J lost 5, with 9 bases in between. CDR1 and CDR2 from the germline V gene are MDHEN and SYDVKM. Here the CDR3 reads CASSLAITTEAFF. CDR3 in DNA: TGTGCCAGCAGTTTAGCGATAACGACTGAAGCTTTCTTT.

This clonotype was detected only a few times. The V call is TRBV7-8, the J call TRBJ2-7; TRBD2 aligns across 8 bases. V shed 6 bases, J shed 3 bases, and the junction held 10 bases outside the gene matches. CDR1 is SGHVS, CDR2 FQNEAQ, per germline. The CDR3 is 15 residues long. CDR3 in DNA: TGTGCCAGCAGTCTCGCGGGGGGACCAAACTACGAGCAGTACGTC. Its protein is CASSLAGGPNYEQYV.

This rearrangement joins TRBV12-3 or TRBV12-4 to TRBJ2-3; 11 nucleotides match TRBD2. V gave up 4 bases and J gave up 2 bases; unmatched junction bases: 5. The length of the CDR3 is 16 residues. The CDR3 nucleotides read TGTGCCAGCAGTTCTCGGACTAGCGGGTACACAGATACGCAGTATTTT. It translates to CASSSRTSGYTDTQYF.

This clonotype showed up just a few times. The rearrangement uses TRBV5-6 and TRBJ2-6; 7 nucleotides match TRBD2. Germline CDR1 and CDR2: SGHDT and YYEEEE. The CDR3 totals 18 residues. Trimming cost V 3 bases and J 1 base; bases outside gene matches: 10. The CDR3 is CASSWGGGSFSGANVLTF. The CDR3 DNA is TGTGCCAGCAGCTGGGGGGGGGGATCCTTTTCTGGGGCCAACGTCCTGACTTTC.

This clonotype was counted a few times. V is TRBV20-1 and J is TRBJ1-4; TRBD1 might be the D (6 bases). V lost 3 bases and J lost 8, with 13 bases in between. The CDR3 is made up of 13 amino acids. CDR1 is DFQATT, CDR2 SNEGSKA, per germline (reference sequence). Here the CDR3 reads CSARGAGREKLFF. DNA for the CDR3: TGCAGTGCTAGGGGGGCCGGGCGGGAAAAACTGTTTTTT.

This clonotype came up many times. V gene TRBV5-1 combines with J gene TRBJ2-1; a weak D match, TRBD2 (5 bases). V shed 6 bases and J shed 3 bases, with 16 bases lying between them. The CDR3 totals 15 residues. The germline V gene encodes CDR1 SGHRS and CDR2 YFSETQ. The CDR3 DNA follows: TGCGCCAGCACTAAGAGGGCAGAGGGCTACAATGAGCAGTTCTTC. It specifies CASTKRAEGYNEQFF.